The next 28 T cell receptor beta chains were all read from a single sample in a study of blood T cell repertoires in COVID-19. TCRdb keeps only in-frame clones here, not all; method: immunoSEQ multiplex PCR. The profile shows some 270,000 clones, around 83% of them singletons. The sequenced material came from peripheral blood. Receptors were obtained from a woman aged 40 to 55 who had recovered from COVID-19.

Only a few counts were recorded for this clone. The rearrangement joins TRBV19 to TRBJ2-7; 9 bases align to TRBD1. V shed 10 bases, J shed 6 bases, and the junction held 10 bases outside the gene matches. The CDR3 has 13 residues. Germline loops: CDR1 LNHDA, CDR2 SQIVND (reference sequence). CDR3 sequence reads: CATWDRARSEQYF. Written as DNA, the CDR3 is TGTGCCACATGGGACAGGGCAAGGAGCGAGCAGTACTTC.

The V call is TRBV5-4, the J call TRBJ2-3; 7 bases are a match to TRBD2. The CDR3 length is 18 residues. The trim removed 4 bases at V and 0 bases at J, leaving 14 bases unmatched. Germline CDR1 and CDR2: SGHNT and YYREEE (reference sequence). Here the CDR3 reads CASSRGLSGVASTDTQYF. The CDR3 DNA follows: TGTGCCAGCAGCCGGGGGTTGAGCGGGGTAGCTAGCACAGATACGCAGTATTTT. Full variable domain (outside the CDR3, taken from reference TRBV5-4 and TRBJ2-3): ETGVTQSPTHLIKTRGQQVTLRCSSQSGHNTVSWYQQALGQGPQFIFQYYREEENGRGNFPPRFSGLQFPNYSSELNVNALELDDSALYLCASSRGLSGVASTDTQYFGPGTRLTVL.

In this sample, this clone turned up a few times. This chain joins TRBV6-2 or TRBV6-3 and TRBJ2-7; possible D gene TRBD2, 6 bases. Germline CDR1 reads MNHEY; CDR2 reads SVGEGT. The V and J ends lost 5 bases and 3 bases respectively, with 14 bases between them. This CDR3 has 14 amino acids. The DNA for the CDR3 is TGTGCCAGCAGTCTAGGAGCGGGTTTCTACGAGCAGTACTTC. The encoded protein is CASSLGAGFYEQYF.

The chain links TRBV7-9 to TRBJ2-7; 7 bases line up with TRBD1. The CDR3 has 14 amino acids. J lost 1 base, V lost 5 bases, and 5 bases had no gene match. Germline CDR1 reads SEHNR; CDR2 reads FQNEAQ (reference sequence). The CDR3 DNA follows: TGTGCCAGCAGCCCTGACAGGGAGTCCTACGAGCAGTACTTC. Protein: CASSPDRESYEQYF.

In this sample, this clone turned up a few times. The gene calls are TRBV5-1 and TRBJ1-1; D unresolved. Germline values: CDR1 SGHRS, CDR2 YFSETQ. This CDR3 has 14 amino acids. With 0 bases removed from V and 0 bases from J, the gap between germline ends came to 6 bases. The CDR3 protein is CASSLGRVNTEAFF. In nucleotides, the CDR3 is TGCGCCAGCAGCTTGGGGAGGGTGAACACTGAAGCTTTCTTT.

The rearrangement links TRBV28 to TRBJ1-2; tentative D call: TRBD1 (6 bases). V was trimmed by 5 bases and J by 7 bases, leaving 8 bases between them. The germline CDR1 and CDR2 sequences are MDHEN and SYDVKM. CDR3 size: 11 residues. The CDR3 bases are TGTGCCAGCAGTACAGGGAGTGGCTACACCTTC. Protein: CASSTGSGYTF.

V gene TRBV6-5 combines with J gene TRBJ2-2, with D tentatively TRBD1 (6 bases). The V end was cut by 8 bases, the J end by 6 bases, with 16 bases between. This CDR3 spans 14 amino acids. The germline CDR1 and CDR2 sequences are MNHEY and SVGAGI. CDR3 in amino acids: CASQGGGPAGELFF. The CDR3 DNA reads TGTGCCAGCCAAGGGGGTGGCCCGGCCGGGGAGCTGTTTTTT.

The CDR3 DNA reads as TGTGCCTGGAGCGGGGGTGTCGGCTACACCTTC. It codes for CAWSGGVGYTF. J is TRBJ1-2 and V is TRBV30, with D perhaps TRBD1 (5 bases). This CDR3 spans 11 amino acids. With 3 bases removed from V and 8 bases from J, the gap between germline ends came to 10 bases. The germline gives CDR1 GTSNPN, CDR2 SVGIG (reference sequence). Supplemented by reference TRBV30 and TRBJ1-2, the full variable domain reads SQTIHQWPATLVQPVGSPLSLECTVEGTSNPNLYWYRQAAGRGLQLLFYSVGIGQISSEVPQNLSASRPQDRQFILSSKKLLLSDSGFYLCAWSGGVGYTFGSGTRLTVV.

The chain combines TRBV6-6 with TRBJ2-7; 7 bases are shared with TRBD1. The length of the CDR3 is 12 residues. The germline CDR1 and CDR2 sequences are MNHNY and SVGAGI (reference sequence). The V and J ends lost 11 bases and 4 bases, in that order; junction bases with no gene match: 8. CDR3: CAGPDRIYEQYF. The DNA of the CDR3 is TGTGCCGGACCGGACAGGATTTACGAGCAGTACTTC.

This sequence joins TRBV5-1 and TRBJ1-2, with D maybe TRBD1 (5 bases). Trimming left V 0 bases short and J 8 bases short, with 14 bases between. Germline V gene lookup returns CDR1 SGHRS and CDR2 YFSETQ. This CDR3 is 14 amino acids long. CDR3 amino acids: CASSLEGSFRGYTF. The DNA for the CDR3 is TGCGCCAGCAGCTTGGAGGGGTCTTTTCGGGGCTACACCTTC.

The chain links TRBV7-8 to TRBJ2-3, with D possibly being TRBD1 (5 bases). V was trimmed by 6 bases and J by 2 bases, leaving 12 bases between them. The germline V gene encodes CDR1 SGHVS and CDR2 FQNEAQ. The CDR3 totals 14 residues. CDR3 sequence (DNA): TGTGCCAGCAGTATGGACAAACACACAGATACGCAGTATTTT. Translating gives CASSMDKHTDTQYF.

The table lists this clone with a count of one. The chain is built from TRBV7-9 and TRBJ2-5, with TRBD1 matching over 8 bases. Germline V gives CDR1 SEHNR, CDR2 FQNEAQ (reference sequence). This CDR3 has 13 amino acids. Germline trimming cut 4 bases from V and 5 bases from J; bases unmatched to any gene: 3. This CDR3 reads CASSSWDRETQYF. CDR3 nucleotide sequence: TGTGCCAGCAGCTCATGGGACAGGGAGACCCAGTACTTC.

Only a few counts were recorded for this clone. This chain uses TRBV5-4 with TRBJ2-5; 8 bases fit TRBD2. Germline V gives CDR1 SGHNT, CDR2 YYREEE (reference sequence). The CDR3 contains 15 residues. The V segment lost 0 bases and the J segment 3 bases; nucleotides outside the gene matches: 4. CDR3 DNA sequence: TGTGCCAGCAGCTTGGGGGCAGCGGGGGAAGAGACCCAGTACTTC. Amino acids: CASSLGAAGEETQYF.

The chain links TRBV7-2 to TRBJ2-7, with a tentative D call TRBD1 (7 bases). There are 17 residues in the CDR3. CDR1 is SGHTA and CDR2 is FQGNSA in the germline V gene. Trimming left V 0 bases short and J 0 bases short, with 15 bases between. As DNA, the CDR3 is TGTGCCAGCAGCTTAGCGACAGGGAGGCTAAGCTCCTACGAGCAGTACTTC. This encodes CASSLATGRLSSYEQYF. Full variable domain (missing parts from reference TRBV7-2 and TRBJ2-7): GAGVSQSPSNKVTEKGKDVELRCDPISGHTALYWYRQSLGQGLEFLIYFQGNSAPDKSGLPSDRFSAERTGGSVSTLTIQRTQQEDSAVYLCASSLATGRLSSYEQYFGPGTRLTVT.

The chain carries TRBV5-4 and TRBJ1-2, with D possibly matching TRBD1 (6 bases). Germline V gives CDR1 SGHNT, CDR2 YYREEE (reference sequence). The CDR3 sequence is 15 residues long. V was trimmed by 4 bases and J by 4 bases, leaving 17 bases between them. The CDR3, as DNA: TGTGCCAGCAGCCCCCGGAATACAGGGACCTATGGCTACACCTTC. Amino acids: CASSPRNTGTYGYTF.

The rearrangement links TRBV6-5 to TRBJ1-1; 10 bases are a match to TRBD1. This CDR3 has 15 amino acids. With V trimmed by 0 bases and J by 4 bases, 2 bases remained unmatched. Looked up from germline, CDR1 is MNHEY and CDR2 is SVGAGI. The CDR3 DNA is TGTGCCAGCAGTTACTCGCGGACAGGGGGCACTGAAGCTTTCTTT. Its translation is CASSYSRTGGTEAFF.

V is TRBV27 and J is TRBJ1-5; 8 bases match TRBD1. CDR3 length: 16 amino acids. V shed 6 bases and J 1 base; nucleotides not matched to a gene: 8. Germline lookup yields CDR1 MNHEY and CDR2 SMNVEV (reference sequence). CDR3 DNA sequence: TGTGCCAGCAGACCGCCTCCAGGGGGCAGCAATCAGCCCCAGCATTTT. Protein: CASRPPPGGSNQPQHF.

This clone was seen a few times. The chain joins TRBV6-4 to TRBJ2-2; TRBD2 matches 8 bases. CDR3 length equals 16 residues. In germline, CDR1 is MRHNA, CDR2 SNTAGT. Trimming took 0 bases from V and 3 from J; bases not matched to a gene: 3. The CDR3 DNA is TGTGCCAGCAGTGACTCCTCGGGGGGGGACACCGGGGAGCTGTTTTTT. It translates to CASSDSSGGDTGELFF.

The rearrangement uses TRBV6-5 and TRBJ1-4; D is undetermined. The CDR3 is 16 amino acids. CDR1 and CDR2 from the germline V gene are MNHEY and SVGAGI. V lost 0 bases to trimming and J lost 3 bases, with 11 bases between them. The CDR3 DNA is TGTGCCAGCAGTTACTCGCCTCCCCCAGCTAATGAAAAACTGTTTTTT. Translation gives CASSYSPPPANEKLFF.

The V call is TRBV5-1, the J call TRBJ2-7; the match to TRBD2 covers 7 bases. This CDR3 contains 14 residues. The J segment lost 6 bases and the V segment lost 4 bases, leaving 10 bases of the junction unmatched. Germline lookup yields CDR1 SGHRS and CDR2 YFSETQ. The CDR3 region is CASSPGRGSFEQYF. In nucleotides, the CDR3 is TGCGCCAGCAGCCCAGGGAGGGGCTCATTCGAGCAGTACTTC.

This rearrangement joins TRBV5-4 to TRBJ2-7; 9 bases map to TRBD2. CDR1 and CDR2 from the germline V gene are SGHNT and YYREEE (reference sequence). This CDR3 is built from 14 residues. Trimming at V came to 4 bases and at J to 2 bases, leaving 4 bases not matched to a gene. CDR3 DNA: TGTGCCAGCAGCCATAGCGGGGGAGCCTACGAGCAGTACTTC. Encoded protein: CASSHSGGAYEQYF.

The CDR3, as DNA: TGTGCCAGCAGCTACAGCCGGGGAAACACCATATATTTT. It translates to CASSYSRGNTIYF. The chain has TRBV11-3 and TRBJ1-3, with no clear D. CDR1 and CDR2 (germline): SGHNT, YENEEA. V was clipped by 4 bases and J by 4 bases, with 8 bases between them. The CDR3 loop spans 13 amino acids.

V is TRBV19 and J is TRBJ1-1; 7 nucleotides match TRBD1. V lost 2 bases to trimming and J lost 0 bases; unmatched junction nucleotides: 6. This CDR3 contains 16 residues. Germline assignment: CDR1 LNHDA and CDR2 SQIVND (reference sequence). CDR3 loop: CASSIRGTVMNTEAFF. CDR3 bases: TGTGCCAGTAGTATACGTGGGACAGTCATGAACACTGAAGCTTTCTTT.

The chain carries TRBV18 and TRBJ2-1; 12 positions match TRBD2. This CDR3 region has 15 residues. Germline loops: CDR1 KGHSH, CDR2 LQKENI. The trim removed 6 bases at V and 7 bases at J, leaving 7 bases unmatched. CDR3 residues: CASSLGLAGQNEQFF. CDR3 in DNA: TGTGCCAGCTCCCTCGGACTAGCGGGGCAAAATGAGCAGTTCTTC.

The chain links TRBV18 to TRBJ2-7; D is ambiguous. V was clipped by 0 bases and J by 3 bases, with 15 bases between them. Germline CDR1 KGHSH, CDR2 LQKENI. The CDR3 has 16 residues. CDR3 region: CASSPPLFSLNYEQYF. In DNA, the CDR3 is TGTGCCAGCTCACCACCTCTCTTTAGCCTAAACTACGAGCAGTACTTC.

This clone showed up just a few times. The V and J genes are TRBV5-1 and TRBJ2-1, with 10 bases that match TRBD2. This CDR3 comprises 15 residues. V gave up 2 bases and J gave up 2 bases; unmatched junction bases: 1. Germline V gene lookup returns CDR1 SGHRS and CDR2 YFSETQ. The CDR3 bases are TGCGCCAGCAGCTTTCTAGCGGGGGCCTACAATGAGCAGTTCTTC. It translates to CASSFLAGAYNEQFF.

The chain employs TRBV7-2 and TRBJ2-7, with TRBD1 as a possible D gene (5 bases). There are 15 residues in the CDR3. CDR1 is SGHTA, CDR2 FQGNSA, per germline. With 4 bases removed from V and 5 bases from J, the gap between germline ends came to 18 bases. The CDR3 DNA follows: TGTGCCAGCAGCTCCGGTCAGGGTGCCCCGAACGAGCAGTACTTC. Residues: CASSSGQGAPNEQYF.

The J gene is TRBJ2-7, the V gene TRBV6-5, with TRBD2 as a possible D gene (5 bases). CDR3 length: 15 amino acids. Looked up from germline, CDR1 is MNHEY and CDR2 is SVGAGI. V lost 5 bases and J lost 3, with 17 bases in between. The CDR3 DNA reads as TGTGCCAGCAGTCGCTCGACATCCGGGAACTACGAGCAGTACTTC. Protein sequence: CASSRSTSGNYEQYF.